This T cell receptor (beta chain) was observed in a study of response to subunit inactivated influenza vaccine. CDR1 and CDR2 from the germline V gene are MNHEY and SMNVEV (reference sequence). The CDR3 covers 15 residues. The junction had 1 base not matched to a gene; V was cut back by 3 bases and J by 1 base. One entry per CDR3 protein, called by TCRdb with MiXCR from the RT-PCR reads. The top ten clones hold about 29% of a sample with 150,000 to 200,000 distinct CDR3 sequences, more than 10% of them seen once. This clonotype has a handful of counts. Another study also made use of these data, one on T cells expressing NK-cell markers. As reported in that work: 5'RACE template switching built TCR beta cDNA with unique molecular identifiers. Sorted CD3+CD56+NKG2C+, CD3+CD56+NKG2C- and CD3+CD56-NKG2C+ T-cell subsets were beta-chain profiled. Among eight sequenced donors, seven carried HCMV seropositivity while one was seronegative. In several donors, dominant CD3+CD56+NKG2C+ clones formed roughly 1.0-7.5% of CD8+ cells. In a few donors, these clonotypes also led the CD3+CD56-NKG2C+ fraction.

This rearrangement joins TRBV27 to TRBJ2-2; 8 positions match TRBD1. The receptor was derived from a man between 45 and 60 years old who received an inactivated influenza vaccine. Material: CD8+ T cells sorted from PBMCs, obtained approximately 13 days after vaccination. CDR3 bases: TGTGCCAGCAGTTTTACAGGGGGGAACACCGGGGAGCTGTTTTTT. Its translation is CASSFTGGNTGELFF.